These 22 T cell receptor beta chains share one sample of origin, sequenced in a study of T-cell reconstitution after alpha-beta-depleted transplantation in children. Unique molecular identifiers tagged the TCRbeta library. TCRdb called the PCR reads again in MiXCR, with one record for every CDR3 protein. The data contain hundreds of thousands of distinct CDR3 sequences, under 15% of them singletons. Sequenced here: PBMCs, sampled before TCRalphabeta/CD19-depleted stem cell transplant. These receptors all stem from a girl aged 2 to 9 with congenital amegakaryocytic thrombocytopenia, due to receive a stem cell transplant.

This clonotype appeared many times. The chain combines TRBV5-1 with TRBJ2-1; D tentatively fits TRBD1 or TRBD2 (5 bases each). The V gene lost 3 bases and the J gene lost 10 bases, with 14 bases spanning the gap. The CDR3 covers 13 residues. Germline-derived CDR1 and CDR2 are SGHRS and YFSETQ. The CDR3 protein is CASSSRGAGEQFF. DNA for the CDR3: TGCGCCAGCAGCTCACGAGGGGCAGGCGAGCAGTTCTTC. The full variable domain, with the rest looked up from reference TRBV5-1 and TRBJ2-1, is KAGVTQTPRYLIKTRGQQVTLSCSPISGHRSVSWYQQTPGQGLQFLFEYFSETQRNKGNFPGRFSGRQFSNSRSEMNVSTLELGDSALYLCASSSRGAGEQFFGPGTRLTVL.

This clonotype was seen only a few times. V gene TRBV5-1 combines with J gene TRBJ2-5, with D unresolved. V shed 4 bases and J shed 5 bases, with 9 bases lying between them. Germline V CDR1 and CDR2: SGHRS, YFSETQ. This CDR3 has 12 residues. The CDR3 nucleotides read TGCGCCAGCAGCAGGGCGGAGGAGACCCAGTACTTC. This encodes CASSRAEETQYF.

In its sample, this clonotype was seen many times. This chain connects TRBV20-1 to TRBJ1-5; a weak D match, TRBD1 (6 bases). V lost 1 base, J lost 6 bases, and 16 bases lay in between. Germline V lookup: CDR1 DFQATT, CDR2 SNEGSKA (reference sequence). CDR3 length equals 15 residues. The CDR3 sequence is CSARVAGGAAQPQHF. The CDR3 DNA reads as TGCAGTGCTAGAGTGGCGGGGGGCGCCGCTCAGCCCCAGCATTTT.

Remarks on this clonotype: This could be a read error, since a much larger clone is one nucleotide away. V gene TRBV29-1 combines with J gene TRBJ1-1; D remains ambiguous. Germline CDR1 reads SQVTM; CDR2 reads ANQGSEA. CDR3 length: 10 amino acids. The CDR3 spells CSVDYTEALF. The CDR3 DNA follows: TGCAGCGTTGATTACACTGAAGCTCTCTTT.

The sample holds many counts of this clonotype. The chain uses TRBV6-2 or TRBV6-3 and TRBJ2-3; no reliable D call. CDR3 length: 15 amino acids. With 2 bases removed from V and 0 bases from J, the gap between germline ends came to 9 bases. CDR1 and CDR2 (germline): MNHEY, SVGEGT. For the CDR3, the DNA is TGTGCCAGCAGTTACGACTCCCCTAGCACAGATACGCAGTATTTT. Its translation is CASSYDSPSTDTQYF.

This clonotype came up a few times. V usage is TRBV5-1 and J usage is TRBJ2-2; no clear D gene. The germline V and J ends were trimmed by 5 bases and 1 base, with 12 bases remaining between them. There are 15 residues in the CDR3. Germline V CDR1 and CDR2: SGHRS, YFSETQ. Here the CDR3 reads CASRSTDGNTGELFF. In nucleotides, the CDR3 is TGCGCCAGCAGATCGACCGACGGGAACACCGGGGAGCTGTTTTTT. Together with reference TRBV5-1 and TRBJ2-2, the CDR3 gives the full variable domain: KAGVTQTPRYLIKTRGQQVTLSCSPISGHRSVSWYQQTPGQGLQFLFEYFSETQRNKGNFPGRFSGRQFSNSRSEMNVSTLELGDSALYLCASRSTDGNTGELFFGEGSRLTVL.

The CDR3: CSAHTGVGQPQHF. CDR3 nucleotide sequence: TGCAGTGCTCACACAGGGGTAGGTCAGCCCCAGCATTTT. The chain uses TRBV20-1 and TRBJ1-5, with 7 bases identical to TRBD1. V shed 5 bases and J 6 bases; nucleotides not matched to a gene: 7. CDR3 length equals 13 residues. Per germline, CDR1 DFQATT and CDR2 SNEGSKA (reference sequence).

This clonotype has a count of ten or more. V and J are TRBV7-9 and TRBJ2-3, with D unresolved. The CDR3 is 12 amino acids. Trimming pared 5 bases from V and 1 base from J, leaving 4 bases between. From germline, CDR1 is SEHNR and CDR2 FQNEAQ (reference sequence). Here the CDR3 DNA reads TGTGCCAGCAGCGACCGCACAGATACGCAGTATTTT. Translating it yields CASSDRTDTQYF.

The gene calls are TRBV12-3 or TRBV12-4 and TRBJ1-3; 8 nucleotides agree with TRBD1. Trimming took 6 bases from V and 4 from J; bases not matched to a gene: 11. The CDR3 runs to 16 residues. The DNA of the CDR3 is TGTGCCAGCAGACAATACAGGGGGAGTGTAGGAAACACCATATATTTT. Translating gives CASRQYRGSVGNTIYF.

The chain links TRBV20-1 to TRBJ2-2, with 10 nucleotides matching TRBD1. The ends lost 5 bases at V and 7 bases at J; junction bases unmatched: 37. The CDR3 is 24 amino acids. The germline CDR1 and CDR2 sequences are DFQATT and SNEGSKA (reference sequence). This chain's CDR3 is CSAAGDGTGDLYTPFSGDVGELFF. The DNA for the CDR3 is TGCAGTGCTGCCGGGGATGGGACAGGGGATCTTTACACCCCTTTTAGCGGGGACGTCGGGGAGCTGTTTTTT.

The V gene is TRBV12-3 or TRBV12-4, the J gene TRBJ2-7, with 9 bases lining up with TRBD1. This CDR3 is built from 14 residues. Losses at the gene ends were 7 bases for V and 4 bases for J; bases not matched to a gene: 8. The CDR3: CASTAGQGRYEQYF. For the CDR3, the DNA is TGTGCCAGCACCGCGGGACAGGGAAGATACGAGCAGTACTTC.

This clonotype was observed a handful of times. The CDR3 loop reads CASSFLGTRGGSGELFF. CDR3 nucleotides: TGCGCCAGCAGCTTCCTTGGGACTAGAGGCGGTTCCGGGGAGCTGTTTTTT. The chain combines TRBV5-1 with TRBJ2-2, with 8 bases that match TRBD2. V lost 2 bases to trimming and J lost 6 bases; unmatched junction nucleotides: 12. The V gene's germline CDR1 is SGHRS and CDR2 YFSETQ. This CDR3 comprises 17 residues.

This clonotype was recorded many times. The CDR3 loop reads CSVDPGLLSRGEQFF. CDR3 in DNA: TGCAGCGTTGATCCTGGCCTCCTCTCTAGAGGTGAGCAGTTCTTC. The chain recombines TRBV29-1 with TRBJ2-1; D is undetermined. Germline CDR1 is SQVTM and CDR2 is ANQGSEA. This CDR3 has 15 amino acids. Trimming left V 3 bases short and J 9 bases short, with 21 bases between.

V and J are TRBV4-2 and TRBJ2-7, with TRBD1 as a possible D gene (6 bases). Trimming cost V 0 bases and J 3 bases, with 15 bases left between them. Germline CDR1 reads LGHNA; CDR2 reads YNFKEQ. This CDR3 has 16 amino acids. CDR3: CASSQDGARGLYEQYF. In nucleotides, the CDR3 is TGTGCCAGCAGCCAAGACGGCGCCAGGGGCCTCTACGAGCAGTACTTC.

This clonotype was detected many times. This chain connects TRBV5-6 to TRBJ2-1; D remains unclear. The V end lost 0 bases, the J end lost 9 bases, and 13 bases lay between the germline ends. From germline, CDR1 is SGHDT and CDR2 YYEEEE. The CDR3 length is 14 residues. CDR3 sequence reads: CASSLGATSGEQFF. CDR3 coding DNA: TGTGCCAGCAGCTTGGGTGCTACCTCAGGTGAGCAGTTCTTC.

On this clonotype: A much larger clone differs by one base, so this may be a read error. The chain recombines TRBV5-1 with TRBJ2-3; D may correspond to TRBD1 or TRBD2 (5 bases each). CDR1 and CDR2 from the germline V gene are SGHRS and YFSETQ. The germline V and J ends were trimmed by 2 bases and 4 bases, with 20 bases remaining between them. The CDR3 spans 17 residues. CDR3 sequence: CASSFDPSPGPADTQYF. For the CDR3, the DNA is TGCGCCAGCAGCTTTGATCCCTCGCCGGGACCCGCAGATACGCAGTATTTT.

This clonotype was observed many times. The chain uses TRBV29-1 and TRBJ2-7; 7 bases fit TRBD1. Trimming took 4 bases from V and 0 from J; bases not matched to a gene: 3. In germline, CDR1 is SQVTM, CDR2 ANQGSEA. The CDR3 is made up of 13 amino acids. The CDR3 sequence: CSVAGDSSYEQYF. The CDR3 DNA is TGCAGCGTTGCTGGGGACAGCTCCTACGAGCAGTACTTC.

This clonotype was counted a few times. This rearrangement joins TRBV7-9 to TRBJ2-2, with a weak D call TRBD2 (5 bases). Trimming removed 5 bases from V and 3 bases from J, with 16 bases in between. This CDR3 contains 16 residues. Germline V lookup: CDR1 SEHNR, CDR2 FQNEAQ (reference sequence). CDR3 protein: CASSRHRGLYTGELFF. The CDR3, as DNA: TGTGCCAGCAGCCGACACAGAGGGCTGTACACCGGGGAGCTGTTTTTT.

This chain connects TRBV7-9 to TRBJ2-2, with D unresolved. Trimming took 2 bases from V and 7 from J, leaving 11 bases between them. In germline, CDR1 is SEHNR, CDR2 FQNEAQ (reference sequence). The CDR3 extends over 14 amino acids. The CDR3: CASSLSGEDGELFF. In nucleotides, the CDR3 is TGTGCCAGCAGCTTATCAGGCGAGGACGGGGAGCTGTTTTTT.

This clonotype was seen only a few times. The chain combines TRBV7-8 with TRBJ2-1, with D possibly being TRBD1 or TRBD2 (6 bases each). This CDR3 comprises 13 residues. V shed 2 bases and J shed 8 bases, with 10 bases lying between them. Germline-derived CDR1 and CDR2 are SGHVS and FQNEAQ. The CDR3, as DNA: TGTGCCAGCAGCTTAAAGGAGGGGGATGAGCAGTTCTTC. It specifies CASSLKEGDEQFF.

The CDR3: CASSQEAARNEQFF. For the CDR3, the DNA is TGTGCCAGCAGCCAAGAGGCGGCTCGTAATGAGCAGTTCTTC. V and J are TRBV14 and TRBJ2-1; D gene ambiguous. The CDR3 runs to 14 residues. Trimming cost V 0 bases and J 7 bases, with 10 bases left between them. Germline V lookup: CDR1 SGHDN, CDR2 FVKESK.

This clonotype was picked up many times. For the CDR3, the DNA is TGTGCCAGCAGCCCAGGGGGGGTTACACTTGAAGCTTTCTTT. As protein: CASSPGGVTLEAFF. This chain links TRBV7-2 with TRBJ1-1; 7 nucleotides agree with TRBD1. V shed 5 bases, J shed 7 bases, and the junction held 10 bases outside the gene matches. The length of the CDR3 is 14 residues. Germline V gene sequence: CDR1 SGHTA, CDR2 FQGNSA.